The text below deals with one T cell receptor beta chain. What it recognizes is unknown. This sample is drawn from a study of CD8 T cells in ankylosing spondylitis. Study results and caveats: Previously reported in reactive arthritis synovial fluid and blood were some of the motif variants. CD8+ cells made up the disease-linked clones, which were relatively rare in peripheral blood. What appeared characteristic of ankylosing spondylitis blood was a TCR beta motif of fewer than ten highly homologous variants.

One entry per CDR3 protein results from TCRdb running MiXCR on the 5' RACE reads. The sample holds about 400,000 distinct CDR3 sequences, 20% seen once. The CDR3 is 18 residues long. V lost 2 bases and J lost 4; bases outside the gene matches: 12. Per germline, CDR1 MNHEY and CDR2 SVGAGI. The source of this sequence is a male donor with ankylosing spondylitis or in good health (not recorded which). This chain uses TRBV6-5 with TRBJ2-2; TRBD2 matches at 8 bases. Sequencing input: blood, either unsorted or a sorted T cell fraction (not recorded which). CDR3 DNA sequence: TGTGCCAGCAGTTACACCAGGCTGAGCGGGGGTACCACCGGGGAGCTGTTTTTT. This sequence encodes CASSYTRLSGGTTGELFF.